This T cell receptor beta chain was identified during a study of blood T cell repertoires in COVID-19 (dated by TCRdb to the early 2020s). About the study as a whole: Samples covering the acute and convalescent phases of COVID-19 were provided by collaborators in the United States, Italy and Spain. The material from the prospective study consisted of cDNA or gDNA derived from T cells, B-cell-depleted T cells, or PBMCs. Deeply sampled blood TCRbeta repertoires from subjects exposed to, actively infected with, or recovered from COVID-19 were included in the dataset. The repertoires were released in a freely available public database intended as a resource for research on the immune response to SARS-CoV-2. The samples were drawn from the first 160 participants of the ongoing ImmuneRACE study and from 1,254 subjects provided by 6 global collaborators. The sample metadata nearly always contained a de-identified subject ID, COVID-19 status, age in years and sex. HLA class I and class II types, where available, came from metadata supplied by the sample provider rather than from assay-based typing. Overall study results and their limits: How much clinical and demographic metadata was included differed by source and by participant, and the metadata was provided uncurated.

The immunoSEQ Assay, a bias-controlled multiplex PCR, was used to amplify TCRbeta CDR3 regions from genomic DNA. Per the source publication's procedure: The number of nucleated cells in each sample was estimated from the amplification of reference gene primers within the assay. To quantify the absolute abundance of each unique TCRbeta CDR3 rearrangement, sequence reads were collapsed and filtered. For each sample, productive Simpson clonality was calculated as the square root of Simpson's diversity index across productive rearrangements. Here the immuneACCESS table is served through TCRdb, limited to in-frame sequences with V and J called. Missing clones are a known gap in these copies; in checked studies unresolved V genes cover under half, and the rest lacks a known reason. Clonal size and the V and J genes are those of that table, whereas D and trimming came from the DNA. This sample gives just over 300,000 clones in total; roughly 87% of them show up just once. 8% to 9% of the sample is in the top ten clones.

Turning to this clone: Its antigen target is currently unknown. Base qualities were left out, and no much larger clone turns up one base away.

Its CDR3 holds 17 amino acids, cysteine through phenylalanine. The entry retains the CDR3 DNA only, 51 bases that are in frame from base 1. Deletion took 4 bases off V and 4 bases off J, with a span of 22 bases between the germline ends. CDR1 is given as SEHNR and CDR2 as FQNEAQ, both from the germline V gene (reference sequence). Enrolling through a virtual design, the prospective study's participants ranged in age from roughly 18 to 95 years and lived across roughly 23 United States geographic areas. In the prospective study, cohorts were assigned on the basis of participant-reported clinical history obtained from a screening survey and a study questionnaire. ImmuneRACE Cohort 3 recovered participants were defined by two consecutive negative NP/OP PCR tests, healthcare professional clearance, or symptom resolution. In the prospective study, mobile phlebotomists collected whole blood, serum and a nasopharyngeal or oropharyngeal swab from each participant. Participants in the prospective study had the option to provide additional blood draws and questionnaires over an approximately 2-month period. Before DNA extraction, prospective study blood samples were shipped either frozen or at room temperature.

This receptor was taken from a woman in her late teens or twenties who had recovered from COVID-19. The sample consisted of PBMCs or T cells enriched from blood (not recorded which). The chain employs TRBV7-9 and TRBJ1-1, with the D gene too uncertain to name. The CDR3 corresponds to CASSSGPKPPRGTEAFF. The DNA is TGTGCCAGCAGCTCCGGGCCAAAACCTCCCCGGGGCACTGAAGCTTTCTTT. Outside the CDR3, residues come from the reference TRBV7-9 and TRBJ1-1 proteins, so the full variable domain is: DTGVSQNPRHKITKRGQNVTFRCDPISEHNRLYWYRQTLGQGPEFLTYFQNEAQLEKSRLLSDRFSAERPKGSFSTLEIQRTEQGDSAMYLCASSSGPKPPRGTEAFFGQGTRLTVV.